The 3 T cell receptor beta chains in this list originate from one sample, sequenced in a study of T cells after yellow fever vaccination. TCRdb re-called the 5' RACE reads with MiXCR, one entry per CDR3 protein. The top ten hold 11% to 15% of the sample, which has hundreds of thousands of distinct CDR3 sequences, 13% seen once. The sequencing here drew on PBMCs, taken on the day of the yellow fever booster vaccination. The receptor set was obtained from a man between 25 and 39 years old who received the YFV17D yellow fever vaccine.

The V gene is TRBV19, the J gene TRBJ2-7; 11 bases align to TRBD2. Germline-derived CDR1 and CDR2 are LNHDA and SQIVND (reference sequence). V lost 0 bases and J lost 5; bases outside the gene matches: 3. The CDR3 is 15 amino acids. CDR3 sequence reads: CASSIELAGVNEQYF. In nucleotides, the CDR3 is TGTGCCAGTAGTATAGAACTAGCGGGAGTAAACGAGCAGTACTTC. Variable domain in full (rest from reference TRBV19 and TRBJ2-7): DGGITQSPKYLFRKEGQNVTLSCEQNLNHDAMYWYRQDPGQGLRLIYYSQIVNDFQKGDIAEGYSVSREKKESFPLTVTSAQKNPTAFYLCASSIELAGVNEQYFGPGTRLTVT.

The chain links TRBV6-6 to TRBJ2-1, with D possibly being TRBD1 or TRBD2 (5 bases each). This CDR3 spans 12 amino acids. CDR1 and CDR2 (germline): MNHNY, SVGAGI (reference sequence). The V gene lost 4 bases and the J gene lost 9 bases, with 10 bases spanning the gap. CDR3 in amino acids: CASSWDPFEQFF. CDR3 sequence (DNA): TGTGCCAGCAGTTGGGACCCCTTTGAGCAGTTCTTC.

This clonotype has only a few counts. J is TRBJ1-6 and V is TRBV7-2, with D possibly TRBD1 on 6 matching bases. CDR1 and CDR2 from the germline V gene are SGHTA and FQGNSA. This CDR3 has 15 amino acids. Trimming removed 1 base at V and 7 bases at J, with 11 bases between. The CDR3 DNA follows: TGTGCCAGCAGCTTAGTTCAGGGGTTGAATTCACCCCTCCACTTT. It translates to CASSLVQGLNSPLHF.